A single sample gave rise to the 11 T cell receptor beta chains below, sequenced in a study of blood T cell repertoires in COVID-19. The method was immunoSEQ multiplex PCR; TCRdb's version includes in-frame clones alone and lacks a portion of them. Of about 100,000 clones listed, roughly 87% are singletons. The source material was peripheral blood. The receptors stem from a man between 25 and 39 years old in a cohort sampled during active COVID-19.

This clone was counted between two and nine times. The chain joins TRBV19 to TRBJ2-7, with TRBD1 identical over 8 bases. The CDR3 spans 14 residues. Trimming cost V 4 bases and J 3 bases; bases outside gene matches: 5. Germline V lookup: CDR1 LNHDA, CDR2 SQIVND (reference sequence). The CDR3 protein is CASSTPGQVYEQYF. The CDR3 DNA reads as TGTGCCAGTAGTACACCGGGACAGGTCTACGAGCAGTACTTC.

The chain couples TRBV27 to TRBJ1-1, with 7 bases lining up with TRBD1. The CDR3 sequence is 14 residues long. Germline lookup yields CDR1 MNHEY and CDR2 SMNVEV (reference sequence). J lost 1 base, V lost 3 bases, and 2 bases had no gene match. CDR3 sequence reads: CASSLGQKNTEAFF. As DNA, the CDR3 is TGTGCCAGCAGTTTGGGACAGAAGAACACTGAAGCTTTCTTT.

This chain links TRBV4-1 with TRBJ1-1; D not certain. There are 14 residues in the CDR3. Germline V gene sequence: CDR1 MGHRA, CDR2 YSYEKL. Trimming took 5 bases from V and 3 from J, leaving 13 bases between them. This chain's CDR3 is CASSSLTPYTEAFF. The CDR3 DNA reads as TGCGCCAGCAGCTCCCTCACACCGTACACTGAAGCTTTCTTT.

The chain recombines TRBV5-6 with TRBJ2-2, with D perhaps matching TRBD1 (5 bases). The CDR3 extends over 15 amino acids. The V gene's germline CDR1 is SGHDT and CDR2 YYEEEE. Trimming left V 1 base short and J 2 bases short, with 9 bases between. In DNA, the CDR3 is TGTGCCAGCAGCTTGTTGGGGCCCAACACCGGGGAGCTGTTTTTT. Protein: CASSLLGPNTGELFF.

The gene calls are TRBV7-2 and TRBJ2-5; D is possibly TRBD2 (5 bases). V was cut by 4 bases and J by 5 bases, with 17 bases left in between. This CDR3 is built from 15 residues. Germline CDR1 is SGHTA and CDR2 is FQGNSA. This CDR3 reads CASSSATPGRETQYF. The DNA for the CDR3 is TGTGCCAGCAGCTCAGCGACCCCGGGAAGGGAGACCCAGTACTTC.

The chain carries TRBV10-3 and TRBJ1-1, with TRBD1 matching 7 bases. The CDR3 covers 13 residues. Per germline, CDR1 ENHRY and CDR2 SYGVKD. V lost 7 bases to trimming and J lost 4 bases; unmatched junction nucleotides: 6. The CDR3 region is CAITIGGSTEAFF. CDR3 bases: TGTGCCATCACCATAGGGGGCAGCACTGAAGCTTTCTTT.

This clone appeared a single time. This rearrangement joins TRBV5-4 to TRBJ2-5, with 10 bases aligning to TRBD1. V shed 0 bases, J shed 5 bases, and the junction held 7 bases outside the gene matches. Germline CDR1 reads SGHNT; CDR2 reads YYREEE (reference sequence). The CDR3 length is 16 residues. This chain's CDR3 is CASSLETGGAGETQYF. In DNA form, the CDR3 reads TGTGCCAGCAGCTTGGAGACAGGGGGCGCGGGGGAGACCCAGTACTTC.

This clone was observed once. This sequence joins TRBV7-8 and TRBJ1-1, with 10 bases aligning to TRBD1. CDR3 length: 17 residues. Germline V gene data show CDR1 as SGHVS and CDR2 as FQNEAQ. Trimming at V came to 0 bases and at J to 4 bases, leaving 8 bases not matched to a gene. The CDR3 here is CASSLATGGAKTTEAFF. The CDR3 DNA follows: TGTGCCAGCAGCTTAGCGACAGGGGGCGCAAAGACCACTGAAGCTTTCTTT.

This clone was counted at least ten times. The CDR3 DNA follows: TGTGCCAGCAGTTATGGCCAGCCCCAGCATTTT. As protein: CASSYGQPQHF. This rearrangement joins TRBV2 to TRBJ1-5; D unclear. This CDR3 has 11 residues. Trimming removed 5 bases at V and 7 bases at J, with 6 bases between. CDR1 and CDR2 from the germline V gene are SNHLY and FYNNEI.

This CDR3 reads CATSAGTGATNYGYTF. For the CDR3, the DNA is TGTGCCACCAGTGCCGGGACAGGGGCTACTAACTATGGCTACACCTTC. The rearrangement joins TRBV24-1 to TRBJ1-2, with 10 bases matching TRBD1. Per the germline V gene, CDR1 is KGHDR and CDR2 is SFDVKD. The CDR3 has 16 amino acids. V lost 5 bases to trimming and J lost 0 bases; unmatched junction nucleotides: 5.

The gene calls are TRBV4-1 and TRBJ1-2, with a weak D call TRBD1 (5 bases). Looked up from germline, CDR1 is MGHRA and CDR2 is YSYEKL. This CDR3 is built from 14 residues. Trimming stripped 4 bases from V and 0 bases from J, with 9 bases between. The CDR3 loop is CASSLTGANYGYTF. CDR3 sequence (DNA): TGCGCCAGCAGCCTCACAGGTGCTAACTATGGCTACACCTTC.